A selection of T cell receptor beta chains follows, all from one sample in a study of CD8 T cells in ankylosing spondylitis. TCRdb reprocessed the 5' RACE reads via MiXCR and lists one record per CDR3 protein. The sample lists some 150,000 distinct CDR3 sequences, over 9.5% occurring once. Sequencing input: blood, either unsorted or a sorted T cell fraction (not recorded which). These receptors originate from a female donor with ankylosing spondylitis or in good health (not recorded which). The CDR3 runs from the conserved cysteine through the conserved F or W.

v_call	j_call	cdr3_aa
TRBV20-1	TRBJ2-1	CSASVLAELNEQFF
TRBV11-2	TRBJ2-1	CASSYTATSGYNEQFF
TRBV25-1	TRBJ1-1	CASSEGTPDSEAFF
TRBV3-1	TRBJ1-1	CASSQEGRAEAFF
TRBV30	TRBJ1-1	CAWSSPELYTEAFF
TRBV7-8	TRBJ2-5	CASSLYSGTGETQYF
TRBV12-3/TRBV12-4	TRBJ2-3	CASSIGLTDTQYF
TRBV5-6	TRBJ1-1	CASSLRGAGNTEAFF
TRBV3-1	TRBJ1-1	CASSQRSRSNTEAFF
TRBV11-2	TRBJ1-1	CASSPSRGLQAFF
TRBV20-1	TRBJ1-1	CSASRSMNTEAFF
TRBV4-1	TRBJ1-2	CASSQASRSYGYTF
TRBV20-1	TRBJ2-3	CSARELARPGDTQYF
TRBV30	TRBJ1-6	CAWSRGSPLHF
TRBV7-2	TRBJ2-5	CASRWANQETQYF
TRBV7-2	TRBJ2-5	CASSTPNFREGSGETQYF
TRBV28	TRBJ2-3	CASCRGGPTDTQYF
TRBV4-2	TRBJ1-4	CASSLGVLEKLFF
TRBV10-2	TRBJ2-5	CASRDSSRETQYF
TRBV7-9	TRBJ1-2	CASSPGVVPIYGYTF
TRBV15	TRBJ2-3	CATSPGSSSSTDTQYF
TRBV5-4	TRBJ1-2	CASSSRGMFGGYTF
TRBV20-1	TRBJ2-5	CSARPQTSGGAETQYF
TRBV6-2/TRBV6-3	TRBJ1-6	CASSYLGSAANSPLHF
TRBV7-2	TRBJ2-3	CASSLASTDTQYF
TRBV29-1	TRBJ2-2	CSVDSRSTGELFF
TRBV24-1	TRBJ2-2	CATSDFGTSGAGELFF
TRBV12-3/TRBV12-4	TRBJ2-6	CASSFGWANVLTF
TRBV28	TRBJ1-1	CASSLGNIGTASEDAFF
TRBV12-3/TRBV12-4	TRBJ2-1	CASSRQGRGYNEQFF
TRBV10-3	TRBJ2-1	CAFPLEQFF
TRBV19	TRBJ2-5	CASITSRETQYF
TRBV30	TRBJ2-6	CAWRRGRLPSGANVLTF
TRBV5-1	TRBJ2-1	CASSFGGGEQFF
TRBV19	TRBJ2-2	CASSLQGFGELFF
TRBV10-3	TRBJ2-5	CAISATSSVETQYF
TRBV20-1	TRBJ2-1	CSASPPQEAYNEQFF
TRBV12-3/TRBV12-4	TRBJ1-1	CASTESTEAFF
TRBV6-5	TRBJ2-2	CASKGEYGELFF
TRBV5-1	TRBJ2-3	CASSEGQPLTDTQYF
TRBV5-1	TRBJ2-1	CASKSSSYNEQFF
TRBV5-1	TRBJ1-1	CASSLGFGTGYTEAFF
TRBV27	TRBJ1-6	CASSLGSAGRNSPLHF
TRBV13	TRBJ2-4	CASSESQVAKNIQYF
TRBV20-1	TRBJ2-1	CSARGIARTDYNEQFF
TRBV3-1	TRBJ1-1	CASSPGQLITFF
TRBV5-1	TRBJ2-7	CASSLPGSLYEQYF
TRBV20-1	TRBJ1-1	CSNRFRGSYTEAFF
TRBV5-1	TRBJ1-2	CASSSTRTGGYRTF
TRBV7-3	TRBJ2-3	CASSPLGQPTDTQYF
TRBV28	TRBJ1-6	CASSPGGQTYNSPLHF
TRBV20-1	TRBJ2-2	CSKPGPNTGELFF
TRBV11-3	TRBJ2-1	CASSRDRSSYNEQFF
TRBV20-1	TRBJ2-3	CSARDFREGRTDTQYF